This is a list of T cell receptor beta chains from one sample in a study of cytomegalovirus exposure and HLA in healthy donors. TCRdb's table, derived via immunoSEQ multiplex PCR, lists solely in-frame clones and lacks some. There are about 160,000 clones in the sample; approximately 72% occur only once, and around 6.8% lies in the top ten. Sequenced sample: PBMCs. These receptors all stem from a man aged 35 to 55 in good health and CMV-seropositive. CDR3s include the opening cysteine and the closing phenylalanine or tryptophan.

V	J	CDR3
TRBV18	TRBJ1-6	CASSPRRQGFNSPLHF
TRBV9	TRBJ2-1	CASSVEKSSYNEQFF
TRBV4-3	TRBJ2-3	CASSHSGTGGTDTQYF
TRBV10-3	TRBJ2-3	CAINGGGGEDTQYF
TRBV19	TRBJ2-2	CASSWDSRGGNTGELFF
TRBV7-2	TRBJ1-5	CASSLEPGDSNQPQHF
TRBV7-2	TRBJ2-7	CASSLAGTGASYEQYF
TRBV4-1	TRBJ1-1	CASSWSRDRGLNTEAFF
TRBV6-6	TRBJ1-2	CASSYSTGGSYGYTF
TRBV5-1	TRBJ1-1	CASSLVSKGARTEAFF
TRBV4-3	TRBJ1-2	CASSQARNYGYTF
TRBV6-6	TRBJ2-5	CASSYFTPQVVETQYF
TRBV6-5	TRBJ1-2	CASKTGELKGNGYTF
TRBV4-2	TRBJ2-2	CASSLQGWVAGELFF
TRBV4-3	TRBJ1-2	CASSQVEAGGLGYTF
TRBV7-8	TRBJ1-4	CASSFVTGQGEEKLFF
TRBV5-1	TRBJ2-5	CASSPAGTQKETQYF
TRBV5-1	TRBJ2-7	CASKGGAYEQYF
TRBV5-4	TRBJ2-3	CASSLLVSDTQYF
TRBV25-1	TRBJ1-2	CASSSWTGRHGYTF
TRBV4-2	TRBJ2-2	CASSHMRTGPNTGELFF
TRBV9	TRBJ2-7	CASSARTRLNPTYEQYF
TRBV5-4	TRBJ2-3	CASSWGGGFTDTQYF
TRBV7-2	TRBJ1-3	CASSSGGAGNTIYF
TRBV30	TRBJ2-7	CALRTSSYEQYF
TRBV7-2	TRBJ2-7	CASRLNRGLSYEQYF
TRBV4-3	TRBJ1-5	CASSQDRGQPQHF